The T cell receptor beta chain described here comes from a study of blood T cell repertoires in COVID-19. V lost 2 bases to trimming and J lost 5 bases, with 12 bases between them. The CDR3 consists of 14 residues. Germline CDR1 reads KGHSH; CDR2 reads LQKENI. As handled by the study authors: Estimation of nucleated cell counts relied on the amplification of reference gene primers. Clones were read by immunoSEQ multiplex PCR, and TCRdb kept only the in-frame ones, dropping some. V and J calls and clone size follow that table, whereas D and trimming were derived from the DNA. The data contain about 46,000 clones, 87% of them seen just once; the ten biggest clones take up more than 15%.

The sequence came from a human donor in a cohort sampled during active COVID-19. The source material was peripheral blood. The chain has TRBV18 and TRBJ2-5; weak D call: TRBD1 (6 bases). Here the CDR3 DNA reads TGTGCCAGCTCACCATGGGGGCGCGGCGAGACCCAGTACTTC. This gives the protein CASSPWGRGETQYF.